The 14 T cell receptor beta chains reported below all come from one sample, sequenced in a study of CD8+ T cells in alopecia areata. It was cDNA, reverse transcribed from extracted RNA, that served as the sequencing template. Data came from immunoSEQ multiplex PCR; TCRdb stores just in-frame clones and leaves some out. The sample comprises some 130,000 clones, under 60% of which are singletons, and 5% to 7.5% rests with the top ten. The material was CD4+ T cells sorted from blood, obtained at week 0. These TCRs come from a human donor with alopecia areata.

This clone was counted only a few times. This chain's CDR3 is CASSPGQGIEVDGYTF. The CDR3 nucleotides are TGTGCCAGCTCACCCGGACAGGGGATCGAAGTAGATGGCTACACCTTC. V gene TRBV18 combines with J gene TRBJ1-2; 9 nucleotides agree with TRBD1. The CDR3 totals 16 residues. Germline CDR1 KGHSH, CDR2 LQKENI. The V gene end was trimmed by 3 bases and the J gene end by 6 bases; junction bases not matched to a gene: 11.

The J gene is TRBJ2-7, the V gene TRBV5-1; tentative D call: TRBD2 (6 bases). Trimming left V 2 bases short and J 0 bases short, with 12 bases between. The CDR3 spans 15 residues. CDR1 is SGHRS, CDR2 YFSETQ, per germline. The CDR3 sequence is CASSFGTSASYEQYF. CDR3 nucleotides: TGCGCCAGCAGCTTCGGGACTTCCGCCTCCTACGAGCAGTACTTC.

The gene calls are TRBV29-1 and TRBJ2-2; D gene unclear. The CDR3 runs to 13 residues. Germline V gene lookup returns CDR1 SQVTM and CDR2 ANQGSEA. Trimming shortened V by 4 bases and J by 0 bases, and 6 bases separated the two germline ends. The CDR3 sequence: CSVGEANTGELFF. The CDR3 nucleotides read TGCAGCGTTGGCGAAGCGAACACCGGGGAGCTGTTTTTT.

This clone showed up just once. In DNA, the CDR3 is TGTGCCAGCAGTCCCCATGACAGGGGTGATTCACCCCTCCACTTT. This encodes CASSPHDRGDSPLHF. This chain joins TRBV25-1 and TRBJ1-6, with 8 bases that match TRBD1. With 5 bases clipped from V and 8 bases from J, the junction kept 8 bases outside the gene matches. The germline gives CDR1 MGHDK, CDR2 SYGVNS. The CDR3 sequence is 15 residues long.

V is TRBV15 and J is TRBJ1-2, with a tentative D call TRBD1 (6 bases). With 1 base removed from V and 2 bases from J, the gap between germline ends came to 11 bases. The CDR3 covers 15 residues. CDR1 and CDR2 (germline): LNHNV, YYDKDF (reference sequence). CDR3 in amino acids: CATSRVPGANYGYTF. The CDR3, as DNA: TGTGCCACCAGCAGAGTGCCGGGGGCGAACTATGGCTACACCTTC.

V gene TRBV5-1 combines with J gene TRBJ2-7, with TRBD1 identical over 8 bases. V gave up 3 bases and J gave up 2 bases; unmatched junction bases: 4. This CDR3 comprises 14 residues. The germline gives CDR1 SGHRS, CDR2 YFSETQ. CDR3 nucleotides: TGCGCCAGCAGCTGGGGGGACAGGACCTACGAGCAGTACTTC. The encoded protein is CASSWGDRTYEQYF.

This clone was seen more than once but under ten times. The chain employs TRBV29-1 and TRBJ1-1; maybe TRBD1 (5 bases). The CDR3 has 13 residues. Germline values: CDR1 SQVTM, CDR2 ANQGSEA. V lost 5 bases, J lost 1 base, and 11 bases lay in between. CDR3 bases: TGCAGCGTTAAGAGCCAGGGGAACACTGAAGCTTTCTTT. Translated, it gives CSVKSQGNTEAFF.

The chain carries TRBV2 and TRBJ2-5; the D is unclear. Trimming took 2 bases from V and 5 from J, leaving 3 bases between them. The germline gives CDR1 SNHLY, CDR2 FYNNEI. The CDR3 loop spans 11 amino acids. The CDR3 is CASSEMETQYF. The DNA for the CDR3 is TGTGCCAGCAGTGAAATGGAGACCCAGTACTTC.

This chain links TRBV7-2 with TRBJ2-3, with TRBD2 matching over 8 bases. V lost 1 base and J lost 6; bases outside the gene matches: 3. Germline-derived CDR1 and CDR2 are SGHTA and FQGNSA. The CDR3 contains 14 residues. The DNA for the CDR3 is TGTGCCAGCAGCTTAGTAGCGGGGTCCGATACGCAGTATTTT. It codes for CASSLVAGSDTQYF.

Of note for this clone: Different DNA sequences within this sample yield the same CDR3. The chain has TRBV4-1 and TRBJ2-1, with a weak D call TRBD2 (6 bases). This CDR3 is built from 13 residues. Trimming shortened V by 4 bases and J by 7 bases, and 11 bases separated the two germline ends. Germline V lookup: CDR1 MGHRA, CDR2 YSYEKL. CDR3 residues: CASSPPGGNEQFF. CDR3 sequence (DNA): TGCGCCAGCAGCCCCCCCGGAGGGAATGAGCAGTTCTTC.

This clone appeared a few times. The chain links TRBV10-3 to TRBJ1-1; no definite D call. This CDR3 has 12 residues. V lost 0 bases to trimming and J lost 11 bases, with 10 bases between them. Germline CDR1 reads ENHRY; CDR2 reads SYGVKD. The CDR3 region has the DNA TGTGCCATCAGTGAGTCCTATGGAGATGCTTTCTTT. Translation gives CAISESYGDAFF.

This clone was detected a few times. The chain combines TRBV29-1 with TRBJ2-1, with unresolved D. From germline, CDR1 is SQVTM and CDR2 ANQGSEA. Trimming removed 7 bases from V and 0 bases from J, with 13 bases in between. The length of the CDR3 is 14 residues. Here the CDR3 DNA reads TGCAGCGACGAAGTAAAAAGCTCCTACAATGAGCAGTTCTTC. Translated, it gives CSDEVKSSYNEQFF.

This clone occurred a few times. The chain links TRBV18 to TRBJ1-1, with 11 bases identical to TRBD1. Unmatched junction bases numbered 3, after V lost 5 bases and J lost 1 base. The V gene's germline CDR1 is KGHSH and CDR2 LQKENI. The CDR3 runs 15 residues. The CDR3 sequence is CASSGTGGKNTEAFF. CDR3 nucleotides: TGTGCCAGCTCAGGGACAGGGGGTAAGAACACTGAAGCTTTCTTT.

A word on this clone: Mismatch with germline at one junction end may stem from a read error. This specimen includes other DNA sequences encoding the same CDR3. The chain links TRBV20-1 to TRBJ1-2; unclear D gene. The CDR3 loop spans 10 amino acids. The germline CDR1 and CDR2 sequences are DFQATT and SNEGSKA (reference sequence). CDR3 bases: TGCAGTGCTCGAGATTATGGCTACACCTTC. Amino acids: CSARDYGYTF.